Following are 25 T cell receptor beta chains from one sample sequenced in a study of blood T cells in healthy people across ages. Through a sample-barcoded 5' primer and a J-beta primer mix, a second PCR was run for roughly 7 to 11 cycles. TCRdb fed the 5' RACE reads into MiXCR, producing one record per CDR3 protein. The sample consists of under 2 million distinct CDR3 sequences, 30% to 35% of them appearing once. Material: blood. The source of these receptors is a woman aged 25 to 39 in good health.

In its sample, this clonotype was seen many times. The CDR3 DNA sequence: TGTGCCAGCAGCTTAAACTCCCGATCACCCCTCCACTTT. Its protein is CASSLNSRSPLHF. The chain links TRBV7-9 to TRBJ1-6; D is unresolved. CDR1 and CDR2 from the germline V gene are SEHNR and FQNEAQ (reference sequence). V was trimmed by 2 bases and J by 10 bases, leaving 9 bases between them. This CDR3 is 13 amino acids long. The entire variable domain, with the rest obtained from reference TRBV7-9 and TRBJ1-6, is as follows: DTGVSQNPRHKITKRGQNVTFRCDPISEHNRLYWYRQTLGQGPEFLTYFQNEAQLEKSRLLSDRFSAERPKGSFSTLEIQRTEQGDSAMYLCASSLNSRSPLHFGNGTRLTVT.

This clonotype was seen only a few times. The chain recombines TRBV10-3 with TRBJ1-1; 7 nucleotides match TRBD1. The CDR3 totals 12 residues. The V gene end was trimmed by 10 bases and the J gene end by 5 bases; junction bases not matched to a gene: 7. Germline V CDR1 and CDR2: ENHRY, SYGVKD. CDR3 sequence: CATTGEGTEAFF. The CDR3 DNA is TGTGCCACCACAGGGGAAGGAACTGAAGCTTTCTTT.

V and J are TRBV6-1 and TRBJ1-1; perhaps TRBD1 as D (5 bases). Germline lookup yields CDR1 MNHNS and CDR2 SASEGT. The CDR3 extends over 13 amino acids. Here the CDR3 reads CAAPRGANTEAFF. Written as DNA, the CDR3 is TGTGCAGCGCCGCGCGGGGCGAACACTGAAGCTTTCTTT.

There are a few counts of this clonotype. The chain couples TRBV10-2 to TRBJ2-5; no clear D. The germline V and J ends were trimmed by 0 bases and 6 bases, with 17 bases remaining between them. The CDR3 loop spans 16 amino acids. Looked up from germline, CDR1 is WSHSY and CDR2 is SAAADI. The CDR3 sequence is CASSESESQFRKTQYF. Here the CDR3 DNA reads TGCGCCAGCAGTGAGTCGGAGTCCCAGTTTAGGAAGACCCAGTACTTC.

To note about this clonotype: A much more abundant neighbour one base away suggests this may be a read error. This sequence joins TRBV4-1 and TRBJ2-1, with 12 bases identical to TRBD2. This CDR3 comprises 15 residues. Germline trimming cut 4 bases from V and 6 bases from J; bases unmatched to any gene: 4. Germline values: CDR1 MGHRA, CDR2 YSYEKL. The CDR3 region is CASSRTSGRFNEQFF. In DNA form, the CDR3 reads TGCGCCAGCAGCCGAACTAGCGGGAGGTTCAATGAGCAGTTCTTC.

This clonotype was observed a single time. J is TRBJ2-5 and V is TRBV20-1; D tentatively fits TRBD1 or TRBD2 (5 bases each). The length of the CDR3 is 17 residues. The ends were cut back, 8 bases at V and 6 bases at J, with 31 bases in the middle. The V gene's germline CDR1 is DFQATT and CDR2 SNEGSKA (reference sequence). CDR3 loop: CSPSGRVWARGPQTQYF. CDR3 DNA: TGCAGTCCCAGCGGCAGGGTTTGGGCAAGGGGACCCCAGACCCAGTACTTC.

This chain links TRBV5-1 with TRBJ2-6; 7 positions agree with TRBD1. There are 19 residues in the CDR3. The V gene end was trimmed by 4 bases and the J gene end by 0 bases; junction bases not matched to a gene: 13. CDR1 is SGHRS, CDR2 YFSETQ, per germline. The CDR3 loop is CASSPGTEPVISGANVLTF. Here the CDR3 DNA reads TGCGCCAGCAGCCCCGGGACAGAACCAGTCATCTCTGGGGCCAACGTCCTGACTTTC.

The CDR3 DNA follows: TGTGCCAGCAGCGGGGGAGCGGCCGGGGAGCTGTTTTTT. Translating gives CASSGGAAGELFF. This chain uses TRBV9 with TRBJ2-2; the D gene is possibly TRBD2 (5 bases). Germline CDR1 is SGDLS and CDR2 is YYNGEE. CDR3 length: 13 residues. V was pared by 3 bases and J by 6 bases, with 9 bases between.

CDR3 DNA: TGCAGTGCTAGGTCGGTCTTGAACACTGAAGCTTTCTTT. Translating it yields CSARSVLNTEAFF. The chain couples TRBV20-1 to TRBJ1-1; D remains ambiguous. CDR3 size: 13 residues. In germline, CDR1 is DFQATT, CDR2 SNEGSKA (reference sequence). V was cut by 3 bases and J by 0 bases, with 8 bases left in between.

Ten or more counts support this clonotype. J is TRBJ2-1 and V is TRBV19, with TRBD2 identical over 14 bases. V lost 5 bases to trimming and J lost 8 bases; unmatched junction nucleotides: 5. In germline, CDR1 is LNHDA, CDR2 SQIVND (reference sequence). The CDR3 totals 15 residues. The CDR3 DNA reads TGTGCCAGTAGTCAGACTAGCGGGAGGGCCTATGAGCAGTTCTTC. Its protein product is CASSQTSGRAYEQFF. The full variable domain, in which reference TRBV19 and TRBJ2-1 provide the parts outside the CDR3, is DGGITQSPKYLFRKEGQNVTLSCEQNLNHDAMYWYRQDPGQGLRLIYYSQIVNDFQKGDIAEGYSVSREKKESFPLTVTSAQKNPTAFYLCASSQTSGRAYEQFFGPGTRLTVL.

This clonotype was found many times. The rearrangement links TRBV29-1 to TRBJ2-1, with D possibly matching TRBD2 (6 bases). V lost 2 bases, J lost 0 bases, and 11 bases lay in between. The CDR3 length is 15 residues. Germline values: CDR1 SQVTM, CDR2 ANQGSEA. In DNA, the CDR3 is TGCAGCGTTGAACCGGGACTCAGCTCCTACAATGAGCAGTTCTTC. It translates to CSVEPGLSSYNEQFF.

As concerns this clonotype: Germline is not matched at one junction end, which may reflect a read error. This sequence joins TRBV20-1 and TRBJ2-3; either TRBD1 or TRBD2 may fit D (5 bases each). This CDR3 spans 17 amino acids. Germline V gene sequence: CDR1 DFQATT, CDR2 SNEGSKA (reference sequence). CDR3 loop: CSARDGSGFYGTGTQYF. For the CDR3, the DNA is TGCAGTGCTAGAGATGGTTCGGGGTTCTATGGCACAGGTACGCAGTATTTT.

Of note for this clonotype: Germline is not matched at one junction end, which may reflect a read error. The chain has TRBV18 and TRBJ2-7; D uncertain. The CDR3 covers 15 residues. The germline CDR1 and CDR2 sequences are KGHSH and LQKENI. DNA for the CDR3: TGTGCCAGCTCACCATCTTTAAGGCAGTGGTACGGGCAGTACTTC. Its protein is CASSPSLRQWYGQYF.

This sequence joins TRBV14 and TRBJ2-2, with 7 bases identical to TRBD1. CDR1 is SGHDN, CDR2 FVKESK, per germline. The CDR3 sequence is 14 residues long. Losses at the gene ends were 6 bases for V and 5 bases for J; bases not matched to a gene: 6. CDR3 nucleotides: TGTGCCAGCAGGAATCAACAGGGGACCGGGGAGCTGTTTTTT. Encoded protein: CASRNQQGTGELFF.

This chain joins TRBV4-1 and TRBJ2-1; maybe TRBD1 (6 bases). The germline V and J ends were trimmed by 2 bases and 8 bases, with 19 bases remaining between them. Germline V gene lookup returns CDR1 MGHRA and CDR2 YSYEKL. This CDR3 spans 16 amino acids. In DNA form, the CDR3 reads TGCGCCAGCAGCCAAAACAGGGAGTCCCTTCAATATGAGCAGTTCTTC. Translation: CASSQNRESLQYEQFF.

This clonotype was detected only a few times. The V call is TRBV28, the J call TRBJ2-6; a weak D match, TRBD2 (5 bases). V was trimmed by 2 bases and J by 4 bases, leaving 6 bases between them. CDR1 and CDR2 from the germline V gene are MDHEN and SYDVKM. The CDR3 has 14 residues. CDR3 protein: CASSLRRGANVLTF. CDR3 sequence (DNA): TGTGCCAGCAGTTTAAGGAGGGGGGCCAACGTCCTGACTTTC.

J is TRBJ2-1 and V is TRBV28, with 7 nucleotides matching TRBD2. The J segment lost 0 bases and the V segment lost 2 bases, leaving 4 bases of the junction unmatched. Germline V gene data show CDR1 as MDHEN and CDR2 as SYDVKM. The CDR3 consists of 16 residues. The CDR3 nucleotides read TGTGCCAGCAGTTTACGGCGGGGGACCTCCTACAATGAGCAGTTCTTC. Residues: CASSLRRGTSYNEQFF. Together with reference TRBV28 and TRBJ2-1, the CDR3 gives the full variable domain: DVKVTQSSRYLVKRTGEKVFLECVQDMDHENMFWYRQDPGLGLRLIYFSYDVKMKEKGDIPEGYSVSREKKERFSLILESASTNQTSMYLCASSLRRGTSYNEQFFGPGTRLTVL.

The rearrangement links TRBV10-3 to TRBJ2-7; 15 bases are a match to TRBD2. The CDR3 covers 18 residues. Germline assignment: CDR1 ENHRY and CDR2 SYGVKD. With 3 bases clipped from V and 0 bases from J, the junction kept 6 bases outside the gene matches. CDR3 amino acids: CAISDFGLAGGSSYEQYF. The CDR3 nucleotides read TGTGCCATCAGTGACTTCGGACTAGCGGGAGGGAGCTCCTACGAGCAGTACTTC.

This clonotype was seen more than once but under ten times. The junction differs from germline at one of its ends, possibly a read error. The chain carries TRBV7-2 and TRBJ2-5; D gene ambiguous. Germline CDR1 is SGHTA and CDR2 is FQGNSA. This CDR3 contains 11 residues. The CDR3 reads CANSLQETQYF. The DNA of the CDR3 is TGTGCCAACAGCCTTCAAGAGACCCAGTACTTC.

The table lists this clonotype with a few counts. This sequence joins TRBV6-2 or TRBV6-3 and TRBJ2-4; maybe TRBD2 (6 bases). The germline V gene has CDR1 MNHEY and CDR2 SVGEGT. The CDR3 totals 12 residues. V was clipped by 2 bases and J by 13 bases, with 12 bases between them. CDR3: CASSYEGRKQYF. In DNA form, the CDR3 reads TGTGCCAGCAGTTACGAGGGGAGGAAGCAGTACTTC.

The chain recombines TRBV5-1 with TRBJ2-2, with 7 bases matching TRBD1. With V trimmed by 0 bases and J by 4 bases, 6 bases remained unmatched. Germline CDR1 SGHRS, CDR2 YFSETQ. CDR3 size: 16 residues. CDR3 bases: TGCGCCAGCAGCTTGGCCCGGACAGGTACCACCGGGGAGCTGTTTTTT. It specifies CASSLARTGTTGELFF.

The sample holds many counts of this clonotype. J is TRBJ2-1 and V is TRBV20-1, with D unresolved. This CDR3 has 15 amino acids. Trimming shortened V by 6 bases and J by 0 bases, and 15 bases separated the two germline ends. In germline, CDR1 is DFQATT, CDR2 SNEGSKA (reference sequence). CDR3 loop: CSATSPTSSYNEQFF. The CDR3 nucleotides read TGCAGTGCCACGTCTCCTACGAGCTCCTACAATGAGCAGTTCTTC.

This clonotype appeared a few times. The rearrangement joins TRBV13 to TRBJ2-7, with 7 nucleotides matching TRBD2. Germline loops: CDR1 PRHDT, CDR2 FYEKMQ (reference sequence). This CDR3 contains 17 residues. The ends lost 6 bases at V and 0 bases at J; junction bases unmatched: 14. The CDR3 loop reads CASSKTREGPSSYEQYF. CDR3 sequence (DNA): TGTGCCAGCAGTAAAACAAGGGAGGGGCCTAGCTCCTACGAGCAGTACTTC.

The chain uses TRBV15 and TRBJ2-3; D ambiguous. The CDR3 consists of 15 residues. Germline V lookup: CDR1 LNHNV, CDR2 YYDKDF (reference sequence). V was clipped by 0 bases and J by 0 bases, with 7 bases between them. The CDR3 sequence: CATSRERPSTDTQYF. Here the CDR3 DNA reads TGTGCCACCAGCAGAGAGAGGCCTAGCACAGATACGCAGTATTTT.

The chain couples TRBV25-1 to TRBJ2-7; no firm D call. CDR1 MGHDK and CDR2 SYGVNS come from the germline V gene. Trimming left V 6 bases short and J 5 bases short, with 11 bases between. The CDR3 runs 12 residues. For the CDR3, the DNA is TGTGCCAGCAGAGAAGGACGTAACGAGCAGTACTTC. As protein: CASREGRNEQYF.